Detailed here is one TCR beta chain. What it binds is unknown. V was clipped by 0 bases and J by 6 bases, with 11 bases between them. The CDR3 sequence is 14 residues long. Germline values: CDR1 LGHNA, CDR2 YSLEER. The sample belongs to a study of vaccination and CD4 T cells after COVID-19. Study-level background: The cells in question were stimulated using overlapping spike peptides derived from SARS-CoV-2, HCoV-NL63, HCoV-OC43 and HCoV-229E. Study outcomes and limitations: Convalescent patients had a median around 90% of post-vaccine SARS-CoV-2-reactive clones that were detected only after vaccination, not before it. There was no significant change from around 21 to 38 median reactive clonotypes.

Time point specified: late sampling 161 to 241 days after vaccination in a few convalescent patients. Treatment given: 10-day PBMC culture with coronavirus spike peptide pools or control peptides (ViraFEST assay). Scientists ran DNA taken from cultured CD4+ T cells through the Oncomine TCR Beta short-read assay for sequencing. TCRdb used MiXCR to reprocess the PCR reads, holding one entry per CDR3 protein. The sample contains 15,000 to 20,000 distinct CDR3 sequences, under 65% of which appear only once. This rearrangement joins TRBV4-3 to TRBJ1-2, with D perhaps TRBD1 (6 bases). The source was CD4+ T cells from blood, cultured in vitro, collected about 7 months after SARS-CoV-2 vaccination. This receptor was taken from a human donor who had recovered from COVID-19. The CDR3 region has the DNA TGCGCCAGCAGCCAAGATTGGCGGACAGATGGCTACACCTTC. It encodes CASSQDWRTDGYTF.